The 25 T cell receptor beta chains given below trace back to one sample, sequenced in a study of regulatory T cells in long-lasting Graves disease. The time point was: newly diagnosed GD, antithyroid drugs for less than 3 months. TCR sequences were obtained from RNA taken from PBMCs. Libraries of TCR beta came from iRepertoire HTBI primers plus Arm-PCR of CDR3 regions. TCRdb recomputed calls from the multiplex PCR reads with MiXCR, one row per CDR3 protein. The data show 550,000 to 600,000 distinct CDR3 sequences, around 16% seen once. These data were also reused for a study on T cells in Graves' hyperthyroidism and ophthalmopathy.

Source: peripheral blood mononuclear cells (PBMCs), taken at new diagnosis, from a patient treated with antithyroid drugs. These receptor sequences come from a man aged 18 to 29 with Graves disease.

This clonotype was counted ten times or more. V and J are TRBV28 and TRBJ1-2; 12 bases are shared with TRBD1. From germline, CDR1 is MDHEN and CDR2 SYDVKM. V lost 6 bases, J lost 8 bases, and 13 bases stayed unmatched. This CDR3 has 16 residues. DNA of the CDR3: TGTGCCAGCAGAGATACCGGGACAGGGGGCCGCGGCGGCTACACCTTC. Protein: CASRDTGTGGRGGYTF.

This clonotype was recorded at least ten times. CDR3 coding DNA: TGCAGCGTTGATAGTAGCACAGATACGCAGTATTTT. It encodes CSVDSSTDTQYF. The V and J genes are TRBV29-1 and TRBJ2-3; no clear D. The V and J ends lost 3 bases and 0 bases respectively, with 4 bases between them. The CDR3 totals 12 residues. Germline loops: CDR1 SQVTM, CDR2 ANQGSEA.

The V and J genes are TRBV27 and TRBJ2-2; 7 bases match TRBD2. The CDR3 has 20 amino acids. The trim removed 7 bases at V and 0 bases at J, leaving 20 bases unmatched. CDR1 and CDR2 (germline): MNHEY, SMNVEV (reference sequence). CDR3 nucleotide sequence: TGTGCCAGCAACCCCCTCGGGACTCCACAAGCGGGGACGAACACCGGGGAGCTGTTTTTT. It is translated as CASNPLGTPQAGTNTGELFF.

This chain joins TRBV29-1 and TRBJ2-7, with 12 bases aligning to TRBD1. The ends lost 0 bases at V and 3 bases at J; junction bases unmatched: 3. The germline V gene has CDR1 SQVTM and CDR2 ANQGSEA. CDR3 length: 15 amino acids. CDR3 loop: CSVEDGTGGNYEQYF. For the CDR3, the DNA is TGCAGCGTTGAAGATGGGACAGGGGGCAACTACGAGCAGTACTTC.

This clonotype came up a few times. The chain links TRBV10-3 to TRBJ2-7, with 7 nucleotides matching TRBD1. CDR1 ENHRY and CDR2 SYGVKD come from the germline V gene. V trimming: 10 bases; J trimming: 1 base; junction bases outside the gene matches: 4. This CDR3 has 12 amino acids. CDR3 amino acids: CATKDRSYEQYF. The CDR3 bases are TGTGCCACGAAGGACAGGTCCTACGAGCAGTACTTC.

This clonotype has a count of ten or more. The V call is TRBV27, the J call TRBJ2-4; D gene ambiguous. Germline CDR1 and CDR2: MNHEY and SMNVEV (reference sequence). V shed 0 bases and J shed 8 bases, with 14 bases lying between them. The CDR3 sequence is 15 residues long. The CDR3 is CASSLSPGLAHIQYF. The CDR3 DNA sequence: TGTGCCAGCAGTTTATCGCCCGGCTTAGCCCACATTCAGTACTTC.

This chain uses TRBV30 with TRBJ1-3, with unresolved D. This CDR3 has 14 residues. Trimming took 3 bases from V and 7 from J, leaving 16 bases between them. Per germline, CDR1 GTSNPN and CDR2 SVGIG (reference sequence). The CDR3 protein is CAWRGAGMINTIYF. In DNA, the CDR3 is TGTGCCTGGAGGGGCGCGGGGATGATCAACACCATATATTTT.

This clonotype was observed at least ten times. The CDR3 sequence is CASSGTGVETQYF. CDR3 nucleotides: TGTGCCAGCAGTGGGACAGGGGTTGAGACCCAGTACTTC. J is TRBJ2-5 and V is TRBV27, with 10 nucleotides matching TRBD1. The V and J ends lost 5 bases and 5 bases, in that order; junction bases with no gene match: 2. Looked up from germline, CDR1 is MNHEY and CDR2 is SMNVEV (reference sequence). This CDR3 contains 13 residues.

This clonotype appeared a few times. DNA of the CDR3: TGCGCCAGCAGCTTGGATGGGCGTGGTCTAGCGGGAGAAGACACAGATACGCAGTATTTT. Protein product: CASSLDGRGLAGEDTDTQYF. The chain joins TRBV5-1 to TRBJ2-3; 10 bases are a match to TRBD2. This CDR3 region has 20 residues. Germline V gives CDR1 SGHRS, CDR2 YFSETQ. The J segment lost 2 bases and the V segment lost 0 bases, leaving 15 bases of the junction unmatched.

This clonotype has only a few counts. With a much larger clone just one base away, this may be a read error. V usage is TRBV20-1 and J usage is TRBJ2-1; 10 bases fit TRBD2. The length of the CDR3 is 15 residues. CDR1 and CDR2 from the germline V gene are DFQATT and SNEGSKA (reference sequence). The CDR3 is CGARGGLADYNEQFF. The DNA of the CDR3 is TGCGGTGCTAGAGGCGGACTAGCGGATTACAATGAGCAGTTCTTC.

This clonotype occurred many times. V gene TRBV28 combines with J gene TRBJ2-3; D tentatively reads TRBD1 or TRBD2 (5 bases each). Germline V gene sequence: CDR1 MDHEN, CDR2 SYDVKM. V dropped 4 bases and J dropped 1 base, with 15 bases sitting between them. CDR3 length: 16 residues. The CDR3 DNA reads TGTGCCAGCAGTTGGGGTCTCCAGGGAGGCACAGATACGCAGTATTTT. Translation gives CASSWGLQGGTDTQYF.

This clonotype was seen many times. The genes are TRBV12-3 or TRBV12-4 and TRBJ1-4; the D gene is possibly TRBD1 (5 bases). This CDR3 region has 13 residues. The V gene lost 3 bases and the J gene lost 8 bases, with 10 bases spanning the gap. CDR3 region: CASSLISGEKLFF. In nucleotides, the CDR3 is TGTGCCAGCAGTTTGATCTCAGGGGAAAAACTGTTTTTT.

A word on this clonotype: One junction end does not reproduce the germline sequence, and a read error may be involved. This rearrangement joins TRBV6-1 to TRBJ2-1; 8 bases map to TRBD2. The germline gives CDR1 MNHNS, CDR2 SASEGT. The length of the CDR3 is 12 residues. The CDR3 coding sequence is TGTGCCAGCAGACTAGCGGACAATGAGCAGTCCTTC. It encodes CASRLADNEQSF.

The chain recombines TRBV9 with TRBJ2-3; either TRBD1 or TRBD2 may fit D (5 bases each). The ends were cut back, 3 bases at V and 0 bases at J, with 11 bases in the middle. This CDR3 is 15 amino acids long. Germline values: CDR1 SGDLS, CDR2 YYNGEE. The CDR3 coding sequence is TGTGCCAGCAGCGGACGGGGCGGTAGCACAGATACGCAGTATTTT. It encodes CASSGRGGSTDTQYF.

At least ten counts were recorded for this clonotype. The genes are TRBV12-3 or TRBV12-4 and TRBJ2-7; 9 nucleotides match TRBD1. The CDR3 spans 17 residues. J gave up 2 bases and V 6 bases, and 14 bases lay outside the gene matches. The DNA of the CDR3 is TGTGCCAGCAGCCTGATTACGACAGGGGGAGACGCCTACGAGCAGTACTTC. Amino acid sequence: CASSLITTGGDAYEQYF.

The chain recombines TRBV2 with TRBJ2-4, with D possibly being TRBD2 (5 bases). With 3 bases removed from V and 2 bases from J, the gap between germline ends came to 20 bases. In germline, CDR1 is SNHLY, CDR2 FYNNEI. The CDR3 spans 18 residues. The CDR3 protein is CASSDSSPLAGTKNIQYF. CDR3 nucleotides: TGTGCCAGCAGTGATTCGAGCCCGCTAGCTGGAACCAAAAACATTCAGTACTTC. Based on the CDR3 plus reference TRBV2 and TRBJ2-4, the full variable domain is EPEVTQTPSHQVTQMGQEVILRCVPISNHLYFYWYRQILGQKVEFLVSFYNNEISEKSEIFDDQFSVERPDGSNFTLKIRSTKLEDSAMYFCASSDSSPLAGTKNIQYFGAGTRLSVL.

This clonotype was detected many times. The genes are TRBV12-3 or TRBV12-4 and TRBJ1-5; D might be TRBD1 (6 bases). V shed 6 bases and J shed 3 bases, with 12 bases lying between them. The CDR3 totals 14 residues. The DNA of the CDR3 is TGTGCCAGCAGAAAAGGACAGCCCAATCAGCCCCAGCATTTT. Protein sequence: CASRKGQPNQPQHF.

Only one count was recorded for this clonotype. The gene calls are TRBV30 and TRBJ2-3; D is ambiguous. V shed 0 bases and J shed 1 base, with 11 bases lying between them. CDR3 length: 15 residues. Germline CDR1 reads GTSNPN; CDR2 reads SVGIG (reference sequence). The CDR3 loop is CAWSVGQRGTDTQYF. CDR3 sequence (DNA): TGTGCCTGGAGTGTTGGGCAGCGCGGCACAGATACGCAGTATTTT.

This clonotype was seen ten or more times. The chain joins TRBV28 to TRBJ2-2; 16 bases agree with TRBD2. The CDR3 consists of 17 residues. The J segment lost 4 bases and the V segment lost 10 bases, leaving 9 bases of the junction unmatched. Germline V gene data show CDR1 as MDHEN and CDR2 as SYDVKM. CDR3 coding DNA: TGTGCCATCCCCGGGACTAGCGGGAGGGCCGGCACCGGGGAGCTGTTTTTT. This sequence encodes CAIPGTSGRAGTGELFF.

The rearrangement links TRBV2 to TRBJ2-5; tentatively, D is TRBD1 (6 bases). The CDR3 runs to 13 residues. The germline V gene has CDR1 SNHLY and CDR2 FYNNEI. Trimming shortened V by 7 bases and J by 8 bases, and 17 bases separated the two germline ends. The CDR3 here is CASKTEGEGTQYF. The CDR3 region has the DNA TGTGCCAGCAAAACAGAGGGGGAAGGAACCCAGTACTTC.

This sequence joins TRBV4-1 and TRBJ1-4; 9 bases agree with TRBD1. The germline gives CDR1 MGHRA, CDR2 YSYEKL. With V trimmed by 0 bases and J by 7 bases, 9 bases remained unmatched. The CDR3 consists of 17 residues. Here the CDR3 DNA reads TGCGCCAGCAGCCAAGAGGGGGACAGGGCGAGCGGTGAAAAACTGTTTTTT. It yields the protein CASSQEGDRASGEKLFF.

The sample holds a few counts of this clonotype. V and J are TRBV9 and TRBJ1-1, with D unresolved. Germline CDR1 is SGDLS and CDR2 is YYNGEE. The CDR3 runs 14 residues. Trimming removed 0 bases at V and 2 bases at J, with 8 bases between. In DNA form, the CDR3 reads TGTGCCAGCAGCGTAGCTGAAATTAACACTGAAGCTTTCTTT. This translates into CASSVAEINTEAFF.

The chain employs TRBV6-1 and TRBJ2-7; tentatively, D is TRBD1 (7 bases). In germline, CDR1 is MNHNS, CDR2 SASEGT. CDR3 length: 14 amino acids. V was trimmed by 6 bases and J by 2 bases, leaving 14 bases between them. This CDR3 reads CASREGTVTYEQYF. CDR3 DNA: TGTGCCAGCAGGGAGGGGACAGTGACCTACGAGCAGTACTTC.

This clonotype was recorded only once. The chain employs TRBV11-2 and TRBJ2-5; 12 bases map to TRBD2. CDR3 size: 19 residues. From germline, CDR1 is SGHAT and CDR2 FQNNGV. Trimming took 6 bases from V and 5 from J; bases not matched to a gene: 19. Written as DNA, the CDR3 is TGTGCCAGCAGTCCTACGGGGACTAGCGGGTTTTTTGGCGCCGAGACCCAGTACTTC. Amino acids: CASSPTGTSGFFGAETQYF.

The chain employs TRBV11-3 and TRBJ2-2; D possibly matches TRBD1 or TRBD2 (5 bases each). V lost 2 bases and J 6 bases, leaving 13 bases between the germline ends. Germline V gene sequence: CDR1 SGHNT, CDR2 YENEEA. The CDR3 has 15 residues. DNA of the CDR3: TGTGCCAGCAGCTTATCCTCGAGGGGAGCCGGGGAGCTGTTTTTT. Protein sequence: CASSLSSRGAGELFF.